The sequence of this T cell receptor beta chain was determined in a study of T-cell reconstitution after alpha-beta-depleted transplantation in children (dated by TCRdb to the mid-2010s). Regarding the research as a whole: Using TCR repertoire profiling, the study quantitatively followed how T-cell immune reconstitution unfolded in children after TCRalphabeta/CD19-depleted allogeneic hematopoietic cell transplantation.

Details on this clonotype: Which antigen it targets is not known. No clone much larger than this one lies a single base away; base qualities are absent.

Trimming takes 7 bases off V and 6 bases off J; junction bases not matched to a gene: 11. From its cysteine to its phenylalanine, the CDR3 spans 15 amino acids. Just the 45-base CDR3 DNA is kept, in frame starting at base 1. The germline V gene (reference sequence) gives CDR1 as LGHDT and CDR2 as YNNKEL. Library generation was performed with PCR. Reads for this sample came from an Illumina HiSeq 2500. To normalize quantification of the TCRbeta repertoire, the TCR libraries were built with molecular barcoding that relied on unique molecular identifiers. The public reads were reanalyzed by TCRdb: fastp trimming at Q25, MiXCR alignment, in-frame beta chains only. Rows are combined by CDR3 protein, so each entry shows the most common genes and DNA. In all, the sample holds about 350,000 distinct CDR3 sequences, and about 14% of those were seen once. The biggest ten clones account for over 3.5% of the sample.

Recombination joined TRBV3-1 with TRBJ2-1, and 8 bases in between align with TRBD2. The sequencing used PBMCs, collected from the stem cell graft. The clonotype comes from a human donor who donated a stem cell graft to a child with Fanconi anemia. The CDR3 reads CASTQGTAGGNEQFF. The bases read TGTGCCAGCACCCAGGGGACCGCGGGAGGCAATGAGCAGTTCTTC.